This T cell receptor (beta chain) came from a study of T-cell reconstitution after alpha-beta-depleted transplantation in children. The study, taken as a whole, reports: It was reported that alpha-beta T cells came from several hundred expanded graft clones (about two months after transplant). Some patients' high day-60 TCRbeta diversity was traced to surviving recipient T cells and thymic progenitors. Once a year had passed after transplant, T-cell counts and diversity came mostly from newly produced T cells.

For TCRbeta, the library was prepared with unique molecular identifiers. TCRdb re-analysed the PCR reads in MiXCR, keeping a single row per CDR3 protein. This repertoire shows roughly 500,000 distinct CDR3 sequences, about 10% found once; its top ten account for about 2.1%. V shed 2 bases and J 2 bases; nucleotides not matched to a gene: 13. CDR1 is SNHLY and CDR2 is FYNNEI in the germline V gene. The CDR3 covers 19 residues. This clonotype has at least ten counts. Its specificity is unknown. J is TRBJ1-4 and V is TRBV2; 8 nucleotides agree with TRBD1. The specimen was PBMCs, collected before TCRalphabeta/CD19-depleted stem cell transplant. The sequence derives from a child aged 2-15 years with inherited bone marrow failure, due to receive a stem cell transplant. The DNA of the CDR3 is TGTGCCAGCAGTGAATCCCCCCCCATCAGGGGGCCCACTAATGAAAAACTGTTTTTT. As protein: CASSESPPIRGPTNEKLFF.